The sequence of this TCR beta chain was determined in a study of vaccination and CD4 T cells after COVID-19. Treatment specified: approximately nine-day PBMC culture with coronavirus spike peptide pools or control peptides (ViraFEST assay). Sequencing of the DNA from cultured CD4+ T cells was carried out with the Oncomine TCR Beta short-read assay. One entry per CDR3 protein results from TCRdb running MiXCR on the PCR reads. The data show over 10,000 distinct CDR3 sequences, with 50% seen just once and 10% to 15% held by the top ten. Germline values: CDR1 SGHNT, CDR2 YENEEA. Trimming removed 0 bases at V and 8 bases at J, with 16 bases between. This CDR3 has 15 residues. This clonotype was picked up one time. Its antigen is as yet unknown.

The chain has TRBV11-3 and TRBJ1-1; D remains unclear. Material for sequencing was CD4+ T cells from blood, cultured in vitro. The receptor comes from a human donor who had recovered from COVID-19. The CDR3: CASSLDPAVISEAFF. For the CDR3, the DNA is TGTGCCAGCAGCTTAGATCCCGCGGTGATCTCCGAAGCTTTCTTT.